What follows describes a single T cell receptor (beta chain). The CDR3 runs to 15 residues. V lost 3 bases, J lost 7 bases, and 18 bases lay in between. Germline V gives CDR1 MNHEY, CDR2 SMNVEV (reference sequence). The table came from immunoSEQ multiplex PCR; TCRdb's copy has only in-frame clones and leaves some out. The table includes 200,000 or so clones, about 84% detected once. These data are taken from a study of blood T cell repertoires in COVID-19. About the research overall: The United States, Italy and Spain provided the acute and convalescent COVID-19 samples. Sources were T cells, B-cell-depleted T cells, or PBMCs; the material itself was cDNA or gDNA.

The sample comprised peripheral blood. The chain has TRBV27 and TRBJ2-5, with D maybe TRBD2 (6 bases). The sequence came from a woman under 40 with acute or convalescent COVID-19. The CDR3 sequence: CASSLGGAGEGTQYF. DNA for the CDR3: TGTGCCAGCAGTTTGGGGGGAGCGGGTGAAGGGACCCAGTACTTC.